The sample holds many counts of the clone carrying this T cell receptor (beta chain). Its cognate antigen is unknown. Amplified TCR beta CDR3 regions came from RNA transcripts. Carried out on the TCR CDR3, a first-round RT-PCR used the HTBI primer set. A single record per CDR3 protein comes from TCRdb applying MiXCR to the multiplex PCR reads. The table includes approximately 410,000 distinct CDR3 sequences, over 12% detected once. Trimming pared 1 base from V and 3 bases from J, leaving 15 bases between. CDR1 is GTSNPN and CDR2 is SVGIG in the germline V gene (reference sequence). The CDR3 is made up of 15 amino acids. The data are from a study of T cells in Graves' hyperthyroidism and ophthalmopathy. Thyroid ultrasound, orbital computed tomography, clinical symptoms, and serum thyroxine and TRAb underpinned diagnoses. An approximately 10 ml volume of fresh peripheral blood provided the PBMCs. Study-level findings and limits: The model predicted ophthalmopathy a median around six months before onset.

The rearrangement links TRBV30 to TRBJ1-1, with D perhaps matching TRBD1 (6 bases). Sample: blood. The sequence was obtained from a man aged 18-30 years with Graves' ophthalmopathy. As DNA, the CDR3 is TGTGCCTGGAGTGGCGGTTCGGGGGCTTACACTGAAGCTTTCTTT. Its protein product is CAWSGGSGAYTEAFF.